Below are 4 T cell receptor beta chains sequenced from a single sample in a study of shared clonotypes between healthy human individuals. Clones were sequenced by immunoSEQ multiplex PCR, and TCRdb holds only the in-frame ones, with some missing. The sample contains roughly 2 million clones, over 85% of which appear only once. Terminally differentiated effector memory CD45RA+ cells were excluded by CCR7 positive selection of CD45RO-negative cells. Sample: naive CD8+ T cells sorted from blood. All receptors derive from a man aged 18 to 29 in good health.

V and J are TRBV29-1 and TRBJ2-7, with D possibly being TRBD2 (6 bases). This CDR3 comprises 14 residues. CDR1 SQVTM and CDR2 ANQGSEA come from the germline V gene. V was shortened by 5 bases and J by 0 bases, with 14 bases between the two germline ends. The CDR3 nucleotides read TGCAGCGTTAAACGGGACGGGAGCTCCTACGAGCAGTACTTC. It yields the protein CSVKRDGSSYEQYF.

In the case of this clone: Other DNA sequences in this specimen translate into the identical CDR3. The V call is TRBV11-2, the J call TRBJ2-7; D remains unclear. The CDR3 is 13 residues long. The germline V gene has CDR1 SGHAT and CDR2 FQNNGV. Trimming left V 3 bases short and J 1 base short, with 7 bases between. CDR3 protein: CASSFLSSYEQYF. In DNA, the CDR3 is TGTGCCAGCAGCTTTCTTTCTTCCTACGAGCAGTACTTC.

As concerns this clone: At one boundary the junction diverges from the germline segment, which might be a read error. This sequence joins TRBV5-6 and TRBJ1-2; the D is unclear. CDR1 is SGHDT and CDR2 is YYEEEE in the germline V gene. The CDR3 totals 12 residues. CDR3 DNA sequence: TGTGCCAGCAGCTTGGGATTTCAGGCCGGGCCCTTC. Protein: CASSLGFQAGPF.

V usage is TRBV7-9 and J usage is TRBJ2-1; TRBD2 agrees at 7 bases. The CDR3 has 14 residues. Germline assignment: CDR1 SEHNR and CDR2 FQNEAQ (reference sequence). With V trimmed by 8 bases and J by 5 bases, 9 bases remained unmatched. CDR3 bases: TGTGCCAGCCTCAGTGTGACTAGCAACAATGAGCAGTTCTTC. This translates into CASLSVTSNNEQFF. The variable domain in full, completed from reference TRBV7-9 and TRBJ2-1, reads DTGVSQNPRHKITKRGQNVTFRCDPISEHNRLYWYRQTLGQGPEFLTYFQNEAQLEKSRLLSDRFSAERPKGSFSTLEIQRTEQGDSAMYLCASLSVTSNNEQFFGPGTRLTVL.